This T cell receptor (beta chain) was recorded in a study of blood T cell repertoires in COVID-19 (TCRdb year 2020). Describing the broader study: Samples from collaborators originated in the United States, Italy and Spain and spanned both the acute and convalescent phases of COVID-19. Samples were obtained from the ongoing ImmuneRACE study (first 160 participants) and from approximately 1,200 subjects provided by 6 global collaborators. Nearly every sample came with metadata listing a de-identified subject ID, COVID-19 status, age in years and sex. Where available, HLA class I and class II types were obtained from metadata supplied by the sample provider rather than from assay-based typing. The prospective study material was composed of cDNA or gDNA derived from T cells, B-cell-depleted T cells, or PBMCs. Deeply sampled blood TCRbeta repertoires from subjects exposed to, actively infected with, or recovered from COVID-19 were included in the dataset. The repertoires were made available in a free public database intended to serve as a resource for research on the immune response to SARS-CoV-2.

Study-wide conclusions, independent of this receptor: The amount of clinical and demographic metadata varied by source and participant and was provided uncurated.

In the prospective study, participants were about 18 to 95 years old, resided in 25 or so geographic areas of the United States, and were enrolled through a virtual design. Cohort assignment in the prospective study relied on participant-reported clinical history from a screening survey and a study questionnaire. Exposed participants had been in contact with someone with a PCR-confirmed or clinician-diagnosed COVID-19 case within 2 weeks of study entry. Mobile phlebotomists in the prospective study collected whole blood, serum and a nasopharyngeal or oropharyngeal swab from every participant. Prospective study participants could optionally give additional blood draws and questionnaires over an approximately two-month period. Before DNA extraction, blood samples from the prospective study were shipped at room temperature or frozen. To note about this clone: Its target antigen remains unknown. No quality values exist for individual bases; no much larger clone is one base distant.

The germline V and J ends show losses of 0 bases and 5 bases respectively, and no gene match explains 7 bases of the junction. From the cysteine up to the phenylalanine, the CDR3 has a length of 16 residues. Of the read, only the CDR3 DNA is kept; its 48 bases are in frame from base 1. CDR1 and CDR2, per the germline V gene, are SGHRS and YFSETQ. TCRbeta CDR3 regions were amplified from genomic DNA using the immunoSEQ Assay, a bias-controlled multiplex PCR. In the paper's pipeline: Within the assay, amplification of reference gene primers was used to estimate how many nucleated cells each sample contained. Sequence reads were collapsed and filtered to measure the absolute abundance of every unique TCRbeta CDR3 rearrangement. Productive Simpson clonality was computed per sample as the square root of Simpson's diversity index over productive rearrangements. TCRdb re-hosts the immuneACCESS table, in-frame sequences only. Its copies lack some clones; in the studies checked, an unresolved V gene accounts for under half of them, and the cause for the rest is not known. Clonal size and the V and J genes are those of that table, whereas D and trimming came from the DNA. The sample table records 200,000 to 250,000 clones; about 87% of these occur just once. The ten top clones hold over 3.5% of the sample.

The specimen was PBMCs or T cells enriched from blood (not recorded which). The clonotype was recovered from a woman aged 25 to 39 who had been exposed to COVID-19. The V and J genes are TRBV5-1 and TRBJ2-2, and TRBD1 aligns with 7 junction nucleotides. Read as DNA, the sequence is TGCGCCAGCAGCTTGGCCAAGGGGGCAAAAACCGGGGAGCTGTTTTTT. It translates to CASSLAKGAKTGELFF.